Listed below are T cell receptor beta chains from one sample, sequenced in a study of siplizumab effects on memory and regulatory T cells. Generated by immunoSEQ multiplex PCR, the TCRdb table keeps only in-frame clones and is missing some. The sample holds some 99,000 clones; approximately 90% are singletons and the top ten take roughly 0.75%. The specimen sequenced was Tregs sorted from blood. The receptors derive from a human donor in good health. CDR3s include the opening cysteine and the closing phenylalanine or tryptophan. Clone size is given for some rows only: seen once, a few or many times, or a class if the clone is expanded.

abundance | v_gene | CDR3aa
- | TRBV11-2 | CASRGINTGELFF
- | TRBV19 | CASSMGGVSYEQYF
- | TRBV6-5 | CASSYSSDYQPQHF
- | TRBV5-1 | CASSLAGGQFTDTQYF
- | TRBV15 | CATSRLRGTSGADTQYF
- | TRBV11-2 | CASSFRQGGTGELFF
- | TRBV11-2 | CASRSRTGFSYEQYF
- | TRBV6-5 | CASSYRWGNQPQHF
- | TRBV4-1 | CASSQEPPGSTNTEAFF
- | TRBV7-2 | CASSLGRSSYEQYF
- | TRBV4-1 | CASSYRDRGSPLHF
- | TRBV19 | CASSIPTGSGNTIYF
- | TRBV7-3 | CASSADRGPTYEQYF
- | TRBV18 | CASSPRQGSSYEQYF
- | TRBV6-1 | CAIKGVRGYGYTF
once | TRBV5-4 | CASSLAARASHNSPLHF
- | TRBV18 | CASSPGQGGNTIYF
- | TRBV7-3 | CASSLSSGANVLTF
- | TRBV5-1 | CASSSGQGYGYTF
- | TRBV5-1 | CASSLELRGRGNTIYF
- | TRBV2 | CASRQPVETQYF
- | TRBV7-9 | CASSPTGVMNTEAFF
- | TRBV19 | CASSIRLAGGTDTQYF
- | TRBV6-6 | CASSLTGTEQYF
- | TRBV7-8 | CASSSDVGRGNTEAFF
- | TRBV19 | CASQTSGDGDTQYF
- | TRBV11-2 | CASSSRPGGQETQYF
- | TRBV5-1 | CASSLTPDRISYEQYF
- | TRBV27 | CASSYRQGFSYEQYF
- | TRBV18 | CASSPRQGPRGVGNTIYF
- | TRBV7-6 | CASSPTGFNTDTQYF
- | TRBV7-8 | CASSLASYYEQYF
- | TRBV4-2 | CASSQVSDGVGEPQHF
- | TRBV6-6 | CASSKERGANYEQYF
- | TRBV7-6 | CASSSRLAEETQYF
- | TRBV21-1 | CASIKGGQGNSPLHF
- | TRBV5-1 | CASSFDPSYNEQFF
- | TRBV7-2 | CASSLEGFNQPQHF
- | TRBV7-9 | CASSLGQGFEPQHF
once | TRBV6-5 | CASRVGAFLGEPQHF
- | TRBV5-1 | CASSLLAPGQARGKLFF
- | TRBV14 | CASSPSSGYTGELFF
- | TRBV11-2 | CASSLDWTGNIQYF
once | TRBV2 | CASSAVPGGKTQYF
- | TRBV5-1 | CASSSPGGSGTQYF
- | TRBV5-5 | CASSSDGPGAGNTIYF
- | TRBV5-6 | CASSFHRQPYEQYF
once | TRBV5-6 | CASSWNRSPTGELFF
- | TRBV5-1 | CASRVDRGYGYTF
- | TRBV7-2 | CASSGPTAIYEQYF
- | TRBV19 | CASTPTQGVYEQYF
- | TRBV11-2 | CASSVSTGTQYF
once | TRBV18 | CASSWDRPNTGELFF
- | TRBV6-6 | CASSHRPRGYQPQHF
- | TRBV10-2 | CASNTAATVNTEAFF